What follows are 16 T cell receptor beta chains derived from one specimen sequenced in a study of T-cell reconstitution after alpha-beta-depleted transplantation in children. TCRbeta library construction was performed incorporating unique molecular identifiers. TCRdb redid the calling of the PCR reads with MiXCR, one entry per CDR3 protein. The repertoire has roughly 300,000 distinct CDR3 sequences, 9.9% of them found once; the top ten carry over 9%. Source: PBMCs from the stem cell graft donor, taken from the stem cell graft. Receptors were obtained from a human donor who donated a stem cell graft to a child with SCID.

A few counts support this clonotype. The chain has TRBV11-2 and TRBJ2-7; no firm D call. CDR3 length equals 13 residues. Germline assignment: CDR1 SGHAT and CDR2 FQNNGV. V dropped 5 bases and J dropped 7 bases, with 15 bases sitting between them. The CDR3 region is CASSGRLLGEQYF. The CDR3, as DNA: TGTGCCAGCAGCGGACGACTCTTGGGGGAGCAGTACTTC.

The chain recombines TRBV7-9 with TRBJ1-4; TRBD1 agrees at 9 bases. J was trimmed by 5 bases and V by 8 bases; bases with no gene match: 9. The CDR3 totals 15 residues. Looked up from germline, CDR1 is SEHNR and CDR2 is FQNEAQ (reference sequence). DNA for the CDR3: TGTGCCAGCGGAACCCGGGGACAGGGAAATGAAAAACTGTTTTTT. Its translation: CASGTRGQGNEKLFF.

The chain couples TRBV6-4 to TRBJ2-1, with a possible D match to TRBD1 (5 bases). Germline CDR1 MRHNA, CDR2 SNTAGT. Trimming pared 0 bases from V and 2 bases from J, leaving 11 bases between. This CDR3 has 16 residues. The CDR3 spells CASSDSSQGAYNEQFF. The CDR3 DNA follows: TGTGCCAGCAGTGACTCTTCGCAGGGTGCCTACAATGAGCAGTTCTTC.

The CDR3 DNA sequence: TGTGCCAGCAGCTTGGGGTCTACCAAAAAGACCCAGTACTTC. Amino acids: CASSLGSTKKTQYF. The chain combines TRBV7-6 with TRBJ2-5; no clear D gene. Germline CDR1 reads SGHVS; CDR2 reads FNYEAQ. CDR3 length equals 14 residues. V gave up 3 bases and J gave up 6 bases, with 14 bases separating them.

This clonotype appeared many times. The chain has TRBV12-3 or TRBV12-4 and TRBJ1-1, with D uncertain. The CDR3 sequence is 17 residues long. The ends were cut back, 2 bases at V and 5 bases at J, with 21 bases in the middle. The CDR3 loop is CASSLSQTSLSRTEAFF. Here the CDR3 DNA reads TGTGCCAGCAGTTTATCTCAGACTTCCTTAAGTAGAACTGAAGCTTTCTTT.

This clonotype was detected ten times or more. V and J are TRBV20-1 and TRBJ2-5, with TRBD2 matching over 8 bases. The junction had 7 bases not matched to a gene; V was cut back by 0 bases and J by 7 bases. Germline-derived CDR1 and CDR2 are DFQATT and SNEGSKA (reference sequence). The CDR3 spans 14 residues. The CDR3 sequence is CSARDPSGRGTQYF. CDR3 nucleotides: TGCAGTGCTAGAGACCCTAGCGGGCGGGGGACCCAGTACTTC.

This chain connects TRBV20-1 to TRBJ1-4; D gene unclear. The V end was cut by 0 bases, the J end by 8 bases, with 13 bases between. Germline V gene sequence: CDR1 DFQATT, CDR2 SNEGSKA (reference sequence). The CDR3 has 14 amino acids. CDR3 sequence: CSARDGWGGEKLFF. Written as DNA, the CDR3 is TGCAGTGCTAGAGATGGGTGGGGTGGGGAAAAACTGTTTTTT.

The J gene is TRBJ1-5, the V gene TRBV6-5, with a weak D call TRBD1 (5 bases). The germline V gene has CDR1 MNHEY and CDR2 SVGAGI. The germline V and J ends were trimmed by 0 bases and 2 bases, with 14 bases remaining between them. The CDR3 covers 17 residues. This CDR3 reads CASSYSSGGLGNQPQHF. The CDR3 DNA is TGTGCCAGCAGTTACTCGTCGGGGGGTTTGGGCAATCAGCCCCAGCATTTT.

This clonotype has just a few counts. The genes are TRBV5-6 and TRBJ2-7; 8 bases line up with TRBD1. The CDR3 has 13 residues. V dropped 4 bases and J dropped 3; count of bases not matched to a gene: 3. Germline CDR1 SGHDT, CDR2 YYEEEE. The CDR3 sequence: CASSAGQVYEQYF. The CDR3, as DNA: TGTGCCAGCAGCGCGGGACAGGTCTACGAGCAGTACTTC.

This clonotype was detected only a few times. V is TRBV7-9 and J is TRBJ2-7; 7 positions agree with TRBD1. The CDR3 consists of 14 residues. Germline V gives CDR1 SEHNR, CDR2 FQNEAQ (reference sequence). J lost 2 bases, V lost 1 base, and 2 bases had no gene match. DNA for the CDR3: TGTGCCAGCAGCTTAGGGGACAGTCCCTACGAGCAGTACTTC. The encoded protein is CASSLGDSPYEQYF. Looking up the rest from reference TRBV7-9 and TRBJ2-7 gives the full variable domain: DTGVSQNPRHKITKRGQNVTFRCDPISEHNRLYWYRQTLGQGPEFLTYFQNEAQLEKSRLLSDRFSAERPKGSFSTLEIQRTEQGDSAMYLCASSLGDSPYEQYFGPGTRLTVT.

The rearrangement links TRBV5-6 to TRBJ2-1; D is perhaps TRBD1 (5 bases). V shed 1 base and J shed 8 bases, with 16 bases lying between them. CDR3 length: 15 amino acids. Germline V lookup: CDR1 SGHDT, CDR2 YYEEEE. CDR3 sequence reads: CASSLPGLATDEQFF. The DNA of the CDR3 is TGTGCCAGCAGCTTGCCAGGGCTGGCAACGGATGAGCAGTTCTTC.

The rearrangement links TRBV11-1 to TRBJ2-7, with 9 bases aligning to TRBD1. The CDR3 is 15 amino acids. Germline V CDR1 and CDR2: SGHAT, FQDESV (reference sequence). With 5 bases clipped from V and 5 bases from J, the junction kept 10 bases outside the gene matches. The CDR3 coding sequence is TGTGCCAGCAGCCCAAACAGGGGGCGCGTTAACGAGCAGTACTTC. Protein: CASSPNRGRVNEQYF.

This clonotype was counted many times. The V gene is TRBV29-1, the J gene TRBJ1-1; D might be TRBD1 (6 bases). Germline assignment: CDR1 SQVTM and CDR2 ANQGSEA. The V end lost 1 base, the J end lost 3 bases, and 15 bases lay between the germline ends. The length of the CDR3 is 15 residues. The DNA for the CDR3 is TGCAGCGTTGAAGTAAGGGGGTCCCATCACACTGAAGCTTTCTTT. Protein: CSVEVRGSHHTEAFF.

V usage is TRBV20-1 and J usage is TRBJ2-1; D call uncertain. The CDR3 is 11 residues long. The germline gives CDR1 DFQATT, CDR2 SNEGSKA (reference sequence). V lost 2 bases, J lost 5 bases, and 4 bases lay in between. The CDR3 spells CSARLDNEQFF. DNA of the CDR3: TGCAGTGCTAGACTGGACAATGAGCAGTTCTTC.

The chain has TRBV7-6 and TRBJ2-5; 10 bases line up with TRBD2. This CDR3 has 16 amino acids. Germline assignment: CDR1 SGHVS and CDR2 FNYEAQ. Trimming cost V 0 bases and J 4 bases; bases outside gene matches: 5. The CDR3 loop reads CASSLASSGGLETQYF. For the CDR3, the DNA is TGTGCCAGCAGCTTAGCTTCTAGCGGGGGCCTAGAGACCCAGTACTTC.

The chain uses TRBV5-1 and TRBJ2-1, with 8 bases matching TRBD1. The ends lost 3 bases at V and 0 bases at J; junction bases unmatched: 2. Germline CDR1 is SGHRS and CDR2 is YFSETQ. The CDR3 is made up of 15 amino acids. The CDR3 DNA follows: TGCGCCAGCAGCTCGACAGGGGTCTCCTACAATGAGCAGTTCTTC. Protein sequence: CASSSTGVSYNEQFF.